The 15 T cell receptor beta chains in this list originate from one sample, sequenced in a study of blood T cells in healthy people across ages. Primed by a sample-barcoded 5' primer and a J-beta primer mix, a second PCR proceeded for 7 to 11 cycles. TCRdb called the 5' RACE reads again in MiXCR, with one record for every CDR3 protein. In the table there are around 1.1 million distinct CDR3 sequences, more than 30% of which are singletons. The sample consisted of blood. These receptors were collected from a man in his late teens or twenties in good health.

This clonotype was detected only a few times. This chain uses TRBV9 with TRBJ2-1, with D possibly TRBD2 on 6 matching bases. This CDR3 spans 16 amino acids. Germline V CDR1 and CDR2: SGDLS, YYNGEE. V lost 4 bases and J lost 5, with 19 bases in between. CDR3 protein: CASSPGAGSVHNEQFF. CDR3 sequence (DNA): TGTGCCAGCAGCCCTGGGGCGGGGAGTGTTCACAATGAGCAGTTCTTC.

CDR3: CASSPKTSGYNEQYF. The DNA of the CDR3 is TGTGCCAGCAGCCCTAAGACTAGCGGGTACAATGAGCAGTACTTC. The V call is TRBV9, the J call TRBJ2-5; 10 bases fit TRBD2. There are 15 residues in the CDR3. With 4 bases clipped from V and 11 bases from J, the junction kept 14 bases outside the gene matches. Germline CDR1 and CDR2: SGDLS and YYNGEE.

This chain joins TRBV14 and TRBJ1-2; D is undetermined. Trimming removed 6 bases at V and 4 bases at J, with 12 bases between. Looked up from germline, CDR1 is SGHDN and CDR2 is FVKESK. The CDR3 sequence is 13 residues long. The CDR3 nucleotides are TGTGCCAGCAGTCTAACAGCACTCTATGGCTACACCTTC. Translation gives CASSLTALYGYTF.

The rearrangement uses TRBV21-1 and TRBJ1-2; no DNA check was done on the table's D call, TRBD1. TRBV21-1 is a pseudogene segment. The CDR3 runs to 15 residues. This chain's CDR3 is CASSKTQGQKERYTF. Written as DNA, the CDR3 is TGTGCCAGCAGCAAAACCCAGGGACAGAAAGAGCGCTACACCTTC.

This clonotype was detected a few times. The chain links TRBV12-3 or TRBV12-4 to TRBJ2-1; D tentatively fits TRBD1 or TRBD2 (5 bases each). The CDR3 totals 13 residues. V was clipped by 6 bases and J by 7 bases, with 13 bases between them. The chain's CDR3 is CASRTGTLNEQFF. CDR3 nucleotide sequence: TGTGCCAGCAGGACCGGGACCTTGAATGAGCAGTTCTTC.

The chain employs TRBV9 and TRBJ1-4, with 7 bases fitting TRBD1. Trimming cost V 4 bases and J 0 bases; bases outside gene matches: 9. The CDR3 length is 17 residues. From germline, CDR1 is SGDLS and CDR2 YYNGEE. Here the CDR3 reads CASSPGRQGTTNEKLFF. CDR3 DNA: TGTGCCAGCAGCCCCGGTCGACAGGGCACAACTAATGAAAAACTGTTTTTT.

This clonotype was seen a few times. The V and J genes are TRBV6-5 and TRBJ1-2; D not certain. The CDR3 totals 14 residues. V was trimmed by 5 bases and J by 1 base, leaving 11 bases between them. CDR1 and CDR2 (germline): MNHEY, SVGAGI. The CDR3 loop reads CASSPTRSNYGYTF. The CDR3 coding sequence is TGTGCCAGCAGTCCAACAAGGAGTAACTATGGCTACACCTTC.

V and J are TRBV7-2 and TRBJ2-1; 9 bases are a match to TRBD1. The CDR3 runs 16 residues. Trimming cost V 5 bases and J 4 bases; bases outside gene matches: 9. Germline CDR1 SGHTA, CDR2 FQGNSA. CDR3 in amino acids: CASSLSPGQGYNEQFF. CDR3 sequence (DNA): TGTGCCAGCAGCCTATCGCCGGGACAGGGTTACAATGAGCAGTTCTTC.

This clonotype was observed a handful of times. The chain links TRBV10-3 to TRBJ2-7; TRBD2 might be the D (6 bases). Germline lookup yields CDR1 ENHRY and CDR2 SYGVKD. The CDR3 length is 13 residues. V lost 7 bases and J 2 bases, leaving 12 bases between the germline ends. This CDR3 reads CAITSGGTYEQYF. In DNA form, the CDR3 reads TGTGCCATCACGTCGGGCGGGACCTACGAGCAGTACTTC.

This clonotype was counted ten times or more. The chain employs TRBV6-5 and TRBJ1-2; D ambiguous. Trimming stripped 7 bases from V and 2 bases from J, with 14 bases between. There are 14 residues in the CDR3. Per germline, CDR1 MNHEY and CDR2 SVGAGI. Written as DNA, the CDR3 is TGTGCCAGCACCCTGGTGGAAGGGAACTATGGCTACACCTTC. Encoded protein: CASTLVEGNYGYTF.

This sequence joins TRBV4-2 and TRBJ1-1; D remains ambiguous. V was cut by 3 bases and J by 7 bases, with 9 bases left in between. CDR3 length: 12 amino acids. CDR1 and CDR2 from the germline V gene are LGHNA and YNFKEQ. CDR3 protein: CASSHGLDEAFF. The CDR3 DNA follows: TGTGCCAGCAGCCATGGGCTGGATGAAGCTTTCTTT.

This clonotype occurred a few times. The gene calls are TRBV4-3 and TRBJ1-1; TRBD1 matches at 9 bases. The CDR3 totals 14 residues. V shed 1 base and J 6 bases; nucleotides not matched to a gene: 3. Germline values: CDR1 LGHNA, CDR2 YSLEER. CDR3 residues: CASSQGTGESEAFF. The CDR3 DNA reads TGCGCCAGCAGCCAAGGGACAGGGGAGTCTGAAGCTTTCTTT.

This clonotype was recorded a few times. The rearrangement uses TRBV15 and TRBJ2-1; TRBD2 is a possible D gene (6 bases). CDR3 length: 12 residues. Germline loops: CDR1 LNHNV, CDR2 YYDKDF (reference sequence). V dropped 9 bases and J dropped 12 bases, with 18 bases sitting between them. CDR3 sequence reads: CATRDSADWQFF. In DNA, the CDR3 is TGTGCCACGCGGGATAGCGCTGATTGGCAGTTCTTC.

The CDR3 is CSTTIDRSYEQYF. For the CDR3, the DNA is TGCAGCACAACAATCGACAGGTCCTACGAGCAGTACTTC. This sequence joins TRBV29-1 and TRBJ2-7; TRBD1 might be the D (6 bases). The V gene's germline CDR1 is SQVTM and CDR2 ANQGSEA. V lost 8 bases and J 1 base, leaving 15 bases between the germline ends. This CDR3 comprises 13 residues.

Turning to this clonotype: The DNA is omitted, as the CDR3 cannot be located on it reliably, and the CDR3 follows TCRdb's listing. This chain joins TRBV6-2 or TRBV6-3 and TRBJ1-1; the table assigns TRBD1, which was not confirmed against the DNA. Germline V CDR1 and CDR2: MNHEY, SVGEGT. The CDR3 extends over 15 residues, inclusive of both ends. CDR3 loop: CASSSSGRRNTEAFF.